This T cell receptor beta chain is from a study of blood T cells in healthy people across ages. Broader study findings: Older age coincided with a roughly linear decline in TCR beta diversity per million T cells.

Combining a sample-barcoded 5' primer with a J-beta primer mix, a second PCR ran for 7 to 11 cycles. Via MiXCR, TCRdb re-called the 5' RACE reads, giving one row per CDR3 protein. The repertoire holds approximately 1,000,000 distinct CDR3 sequences, less than 45% seen once, with around 13% in the top ten. Note on this clonotype: The antigen is not known. At one boundary the junction diverges from the germline segment, which might be a read error.

This clonotype originated in a man between 18 and 35 years old in good health. Material: blood.

CDR3 loop: CASIQDRSVQYQETQYF. In nucleotides, the CDR3 is TGTGCCAGCATCCAAGATCGGAGTGTGCAGTACCAAGAGACCCAGTACTTC. The rearrangement links TRBV3-1 to TRBJ2-5, with D uncertain. The length of the CDR3 is 17 residues. CDR1 and CDR2 from the germline V gene are LGHDT and YNNKEL (reference sequence).